Listed below are T cell receptor beta chains from one sample, sequenced in a study of blood T cell repertoires in COVID-19. Measured with immunoSEQ multiplex PCR; TCRdb has only the in-frame clones, and not every one. The data show fewer than 300,000 clones, 85% seen once. Sequenced input: PBMCs or T cells enriched from blood (not recorded which). The receptors originated from a woman in her forties or fifties who had recovered from COVID-19. CDR3s include the opening cysteine and the closing phenylalanine or tryptophan.

>TRBJ1-2|TRBV28
CASRGSRYYGYTF
>TRBJ1-5|TRBV28
CASSLGQRGTNNQPQHF
>TRBJ2-1|TRBV28
CASSPAGQGPNEQFF
>TRBJ2-7|TRBV7-3
CASSLTRETYEQYF
>TRBJ1-1|TRBV27
CASRHRLYSTEAFF
>TRBJ2-2|TRBV5-1
CASSSEGGELFF
>TRBJ1-1|TRBV10-3
CAISEASTGDTEAFF
>TRBJ2-5|TRBV3-1/TRBV3-2
CASSQTNAQETQYF
>TRBJ2-5|TRBV12-5
CASGYPCSTSTQETQYF
>TRBJ2-7|TRBV5-4
CASSDPLAGEQYF
>TRBJ2-1|TRBV5-1
CASSTDSPPYNEQFF
>TRBJ1-1|TRBV7-9
CASSLGLTGGALDEAFF
>TRBJ2-1|TRBV11-2
CASSTSGVYNEQFF
>TRBJ1-2|TRBV6-1
CASSEGGTGPYGYTF
>TRBJ2-7|TRBV6-1
CASSGVGPYEQYF
>TRBJ2-3|TRBV30
CAWTVGGGISTDTQYF
>TRBJ2-5|TRBV18
CASALRGQETQYF
>TRBJ2-2|TRBV25-1
CASSEDRDAGELFF
>TRBJ2-6|TRBV30
CAWKTGTGGTGANVLTF
>TRBJ1-2|TRBV13
CASSLTDYGYTF
>TRBJ1-6|TRBV11-2
CASSMGRNSPLHF
>TRBJ1-1|TRBV6-5
CASSYSFQMNTEAFF
>TRBJ2-2|TRBV7-9
CASSLGQVNTGELFF
>TRBJ1-3|TRBV12-3/TRBV12-4
CASSSGGNTIYF
>TRBJ1-4|TRBV5-1
CASSSSSSGLTNEKLFF
>TRBJ1-5|TRBV6-5
CASSLTPEGNQPQHF
>TRBJ2-5|TRBV11-3
CASSNRGQDQETQYF
>TRBJ2-1|TRBV3-1/TRBV3-2
CASTGERGATHNEQFF
>TRBJ1-2|TRBV19
CASTQSHRVNYGYTF
>TRBJ2-5|TRBV19
CASSISRGRETQYF
>TRBJ1-2|TRBV4-2
CASSQDLANYGYTF
>TRBJ2-2|TRBV29-1
CSVELADALYVRELFF
>TRBJ2-2|TRBV3-1/TRBV3-2
CASSQSNGELFF
>TRBJ1-1|TRBV12-3/TRBV12-4
CASSLTGDTEAFF
>TRBJ2-5|TRBV18
CASSPERRGETQYF